These 25 T cell receptor beta chains came from one sample sequenced in a study of blood T cell repertoires in COVID-19. TCRdb's copy holds only in-frame clones and misses some; the assay was immunoSEQ multiplex PCR. Of 90,000 to 130,000 clones listed, about 80% are singletons. Sequencing was carried out using peripheral blood. These receptors came from a woman between 65 and 79 years old with acute or convalescent COVID-19.

The V gene is TRBV5-1, the J gene TRBJ2-3; D may be TRBD2 (6 bases). V lost 0 bases and J lost 5, with 16 bases in between. CDR3 length equals 16 residues. Per germline, CDR1 SGHRS and CDR2 YFSETQ. CDR3 region: CASSLEGWDFRDTQYF. CDR3 DNA: TGCGCCAGCAGCTTGGAGGGCTGGGACTTCAGAGATACGCAGTATTTT.

The chain has TRBV7-2 and TRBJ1-5; tentative D call: TRBD1 (6 bases). Looked up from germline, CDR1 is SGHTA and CDR2 is FQGNSA. The CDR3 length is 15 residues. Trimming shortened V by 3 bases and J by 4 bases, and 13 bases separated the two germline ends. CDR3 in DNA: TGTGCCAGCAGCTTTACGAGCGGACAGAATCAGCCCCAGCATTTT. Its protein is CASSFTSGQNQPQHF.

In this sample, this clone turned up once. V gene TRBV5-1 combines with J gene TRBJ2-1; 9 bases match TRBD2. V was clipped by 3 bases and J by 5 bases; unmatched bases: 9. The length of the CDR3 is 16 residues. Germline CDR1 is SGHRS and CDR2 is YFSETQ. CDR3 DNA sequence: TGCGCCAGCAGCTCATCCAGCGGGAGGCCTGACAATGAGCAGTTCTTC. Protein sequence: CASSSSSGRPDNEQFF. Full variable domain (missing parts from reference TRBV5-1 and TRBJ2-1): KAGVTQTPRYLIKTRGQQVTLSCSPISGHRSVSWYQQTPGQGLQFLFEYFSETQRNKGNFPGRFSGRQFSNSRSEMNVSTLELGDSALYLCASSSSSGRPDNEQFFGPGTRLTVL.

V is TRBV6-1 and J is TRBJ1-2, with D possibly being TRBD1 (6 bases). The CDR3 extends over 14 amino acids. Per germline, CDR1 MNHNS and CDR2 SASEGT. The V end was cut by 1 base, the J end by 4 bases, with 10 bases between. The CDR3 loop reads CASSEDRVGYGYTF. The DNA for the CDR3 is TGTGCCAGCAGTGAAGACAGGGTAGGCTATGGCTACACCTTC.

The chain recombines TRBV6-5 with TRBJ2-7; D remains ambiguous. This CDR3 comprises 15 residues. In germline, CDR1 is MNHEY, CDR2 SVGAGI. The V end lost 0 bases, the J end lost 1 base, and 10 bases lay between the germline ends. CDR3 residues: CASSYSAGLSYEQYV. The CDR3 DNA follows: TGTGCCAGCAGTTACTCCGCAGGTTTGTCCTACGAGCAGTACGTC.

This chain joins TRBV6-4 and TRBJ2-7; 11 positions match TRBD2. The CDR3 totals 16 residues. Germline V gene sequence: CDR1 MRHNA, CDR2 SNTAGT. V dropped 3 bases and J dropped 5; count of bases not matched to a gene: 9. The DNA of the CDR3 is TGTGCCAGCAGTGATCCACTAGCGGGGGCTCTAGACGAGCAGTACTTC. Its protein is CASSDPLAGALDEQYF.

V and J are TRBV3-1 (or the pseudogene TRBV3-2) and TRBJ2-5; possible D gene TRBD2, 5 bases. There are 11 residues in the CDR3. Germline V gene sequence: CDR1 LGHDT, CDR2 YNNKEL (reference sequence). Trimming pared 0 bases from V and 11 bases from J, leaving 7 bases between. DNA of the CDR3: TGTGCCAGCAGCCAAGAGGAGGAGCAGTACTTC. Amino acids: CASSQEEEQYF.

The V gene is TRBV6-5, the J gene TRBJ1-5; D gene uncertain. Trimming cost V 5 bases and J 3 bases, with 11 bases left between them. In germline, CDR1 is MNHEY, CDR2 SVGAGI. The CDR3 totals 14 residues. CDR3 loop: CASSSWQDNQPQHF. CDR3 in DNA: TGTGCCAGCAGTAGCTGGCAGGACAATCAGCCCCAGCATTTT.

The chain carries TRBV15 and TRBJ2-7; 10 bases line up with TRBD2. V was pared by 0 bases and J by 6 bases, with 8 bases of the junction left unmatched. The CDR3 is 16 amino acids. CDR1 is LNHNV, CDR2 YYDKDF, per germline (reference sequence). CDR3 amino acids: CATSRENSGRPGEQYF. The CDR3 DNA is TGTGCCACCAGCAGAGAGAATAGCGGGAGGCCGGGCGAGCAGTACTTC.

The genes are TRBV14 and TRBJ2-2; D is possibly TRBD1 (5 bases). V lost 1 base and J lost 5, with 11 bases in between. Per the germline V gene, CDR1 is SGHDN and CDR2 is FVKESK. This CDR3 region has 15 residues. The CDR3 is CASSQAGAGTGELFF. Here the CDR3 DNA reads TGTGCCAGCAGCCAAGCTGGGGCTGGGACCGGGGAGCTGTTTTTT.

This chain joins TRBV30 and TRBJ2-7; D may be TRBD1 (5 bases). The germline V and J ends were trimmed by 6 bases and 2 bases, with 14 bases remaining between them. The CDR3 contains 13 residues. Germline V gives CDR1 GTSNPN, CDR2 SVGIG (reference sequence). The CDR3 DNA reads TGTGCCTGCGAAAACAGGAGAGCCTACGAGCAGTACTTC. It encodes CACENRRAYEQYF.

The chain couples TRBV10-1 to TRBJ1-2; a possible D gene is TRBD1 (6 bases). The CDR3 has 14 residues. V lost 11 bases and J lost 3, with 19 bases in between. CDR1 is WNHNN and CDR2 is SYGVQD in the germline V gene (reference sequence). As DNA, the CDR3 is TGCGCCGCCTCCAGGGGATTAAGAGACTATGGCTACACCTTC. Protein product: CAASRGLRDYGYTF.

DNA of the CDR3: TGTGCCAGCAGCTCTCAGGTTAACACTGAAGCTTTCTTT. It specifies CASSSQVNTEAFF. J is TRBJ1-1 and V is TRBV3-1 (or the pseudogene TRBV3-2), with unresolved D. V lost 5 bases to trimming and J lost 2 bases, with 9 bases between them. CDR1 and CDR2 (germline): LGHDT, YNNKEL (reference sequence). This CDR3 is 13 amino acids long.

This clone was detected once. This chain uses TRBV5-4 with TRBJ1-2; D is possibly TRBD1 (6 bases). Trimming pared 6 bases from V and 7 bases from J, leaving 16 bases between. This CDR3 spans 13 amino acids. In germline, CDR1 is SGHNT, CDR2 YYREEE (reference sequence). This CDR3 is CASNLAGGRGYTF. CDR3 bases: TGTGCCAGCAATTTGGCGGGGGGCCGTGGCTACACCTTC.

The chain combines TRBV18 with TRBJ1-5, with 8 nucleotides matching TRBD1. The ends lost 0 bases at V and 1 base at J; junction bases unmatched: 2. The CDR3 contains 16 residues. The V gene's germline CDR1 is KGHSH and CDR2 LQKENI. The DNA of the CDR3 is TGTGCCAGCTCACCACCGGGACAGGAGAGCAATCAGCCCCAGCATTTT. The encoded protein is CASSPPGQESNQPQHF.

The J gene is TRBJ1-6, the V gene TRBV30, with D possibly matching TRBD1 (6 bases). This CDR3 spans 13 amino acids. V gave up 6 bases and J gave up 4 bases, with 10 bases separating them. The V gene's germline CDR1 is GTSNPN and CDR2 SVGIG (reference sequence). CDR3 nucleotides: TGTGCCTGTGAACAGGGTTATAATTCACCCCTCCACTTT. It yields the protein CACEQGYNSPLHF.

The chain is built from TRBV18 and TRBJ2-5; D might be TRBD1 (5 bases). From germline, CDR1 is KGHSH and CDR2 LQKENI. V was cut by 2 bases and J by 0 bases, with 13 bases left in between. The CDR3 extends over 16 amino acids. Here the CDR3 DNA reads TGTGCCAGCTCACCAATCACAGGTGGGGACCAAGAGACCCAGTACTTC. It translates to CASSPITGGDQETQYF.

The rearrangement links TRBV4-1 to TRBJ2-5; D uncertain. CDR3 length: 16 amino acids. In germline, CDR1 is MGHRA, CDR2 YSYEKL. V lost 0 bases, J lost 1 base, and 12 bases lay in between. In DNA form, the CDR3 reads TGCGCCAGCAGCCAAGAATCCAGGTTCTCCCAAGAGACCCAGTACTTC. It is translated as CASSQESRFSQETQYF.

The genes are TRBV21-1 and TRBJ2-7; the D segment call TRBD2 is taken from the table without a DNA check. TRBV21-1 is listed as a pseudogene. The CDR3 spans 17 residues. The CDR3 sequence is CASSKGAGGGYSTEQYF. DNA for the CDR3: TGTGCCAGCAGCAAAGGAGCAGGCGGGGGCTACTCAACCGAGCAGTACTTC.

This clone has a handful of counts. The rearrangement joins TRBV10-3 to TRBJ1-4, with TRBD1 matching over 10 bases. CDR1 is ENHRY, CDR2 SYGVKD, per germline. This CDR3 is 13 amino acids long. V shed 11 bases and J 8 bases; nucleotides not matched to a gene: 8. Here the CDR3 reads CAATGTGEEKLFF. CDR3 nucleotide sequence: TGTGCCGCCACCGGGACAGGGGAGGAAAAACTGTTTTTT.

The chain has TRBV9 and TRBJ2-6; 13 positions match TRBD2. This CDR3 contains 19 residues. CDR1 and CDR2 (germline): SGDLS, YYNGEE. Germline trimming cut 4 bases from V and 2 bases from J; bases unmatched to any gene: 9. The CDR3 bases are TGTGCCAGCAGCATTAGGACTAGCGGGGGTGTTCCTGGGGCCAACGTCCTGACTTTC. Protein: CASSIRTSGGVPGANVLTF.

This clone appeared a single time. The J gene is TRBJ2-1, the V gene TRBV21-1; TRBD1, as called in the table, went unchecked against the DNA. TRBV21-1 is a pseudogene. The CDR3 totals 16 residues. CDR3 sequence: CASSYRQILAYNEQFF. DNA of the CDR3: TGTGCCAGCAGCTACCGACAGATTCTAGCCTACAATGAGCAGTTCTTC.

This clone was recorded a few times. This chain connects TRBV7-2 to TRBJ1-2, with 9 positions matching TRBD1. The V and J ends lost 7 bases and 3 bases, in that order; junction bases with no gene match: 15. Germline loops: CDR1 SGHTA, CDR2 FQGNSA. This CDR3 has 17 amino acids. CDR3 DNA sequence: TGTGCCAGCACCAAGCTTATACACAGGGGGCCCGACTATGGCTACACCTTC. Protein product: CASTKLIHRGPDYGYTF. The full variable domain, rest sourced from reference TRBV7-2 and TRBJ1-2, is GAGVSQSPSNKVTEKGKDVELRCDPISGHTALYWYRQSLGQGLEFLIYFQGNSAPDKSGLPSDRFSAERTGGSVSTLTIQRTQQEDSAVYLCASTKLIHRGPDYGYTFGSGTRLTVV.

V and J are TRBV28 and TRBJ1-2, with TRBD1 as a possible D gene (6 bases). The CDR3 has 14 amino acids. Germline V gives CDR1 MDHEN, CDR2 SYDVKM. V dropped 6 bases and J dropped 4 bases, with 15 bases sitting between them. The CDR3 DNA is TGTGCCAGCAGCTCGCAGGGGTTCGGCTATGGCTACACCTTC. It translates to CASSSQGFGYGYTF.

The rearrangement uses TRBV9 and TRBJ2-5; 14 bases align to TRBD2. V lost 3 bases and J lost 4; bases outside the gene matches: 5. The CDR3 length is 16 residues. Germline CDR1 and CDR2: SGDLS and YYNGEE. The CDR3 region is CASSAGLAGVGETQYF. For the CDR3, the DNA is TGTGCCAGCAGCGCGGGACTAGCGGGAGTGGGAGAGACCCAGTACTTC.